This TCR beta chain originates from a study of PD-1 blockade in classical Hodgkin lymphoma. The wider study: On a schedule of every 2 weeks, patients received nivolumab 3 mg/kg intravenously. Study observations and caveats: Whereas CD4+ TCR diversity had risen significantly by C4D1, CD8+ TCR diversity had not. Before treatment, complete responders showed about the same diversity as newly diagnosed patients.

The method was immunoSEQ multiplex PCR; TCRdb's version includes in-frame clones alone and lacks a portion of them. The table has some 39,000 clones, more than 70% seen once. The junction had 11 bases not matched to a gene; V was cut back by 6 bases and J by 8 bases. Germline V gives CDR1 ENHRY, CDR2 SYGVKD. CDR3 length equals 14 residues. No patient escaped relapse after autologous stem cell transplantation, and brentuximab vedotin exposure varied. Worth noting for this clone: Its cognate antigen is unknown.

The sequence was obtained from a human donor with classical Hodgkin lymphoma. J is TRBJ1-1 and V is TRBV10-3; 8 nucleotides match TRBD1. Sequenced here: peripheral blood mononuclear cells (PBMCs), sampled at baseline. The CDR3 DNA sequence: TGTGCCATCAGCCCGTCGACAGGACAGGGCGAAGCTTTCTTT. Translation gives CAISPSTGQGEAFF.